A single sample is the source of the 14 T cell receptor beta chains below, sequenced in a study of blood T cell repertoires in COVID-19 (dated by TCRdb to 2019 to 2021). Libraries were built with the immunoSEQ multiplex PCR assay. TCRdb re-hosts the immuneACCESS table, in-frame sequences only. Its copies lack some clones; in the studies checked, an unresolved V gene accounts for under half of them, and the cause for the rest is not known. A total of 200,000 to 250,000 clones appear in this sample, roughly nine tenths of them only once. The top ten hold roughly 2.6% of the sample. The sample taken for sequencing was PBMCs or T cells enriched from blood (not recorded which). The receptors derive from a woman in her twenties or thirties who had recovered from COVID-19.

The V gene is TRBV12-3 or TRBV12-4, the J gene TRBJ2-1; weak D call: TRBD1 (6 bases). The CDR3 length is 13 residues. V shed 8 bases and J shed 7 bases, with 15 bases lying between them. CDR3: CASAAGAVNEQFF. The DNA for the CDR3 is TGTGCCAGCGCGGCAGGGGCCGTAAATGAGCAGTTCTTC.

The chain is built from TRBV23-1 and TRBJ2-7; 8 bases align to TRBD2. TRBV23-1 belongs to the ORF category, with a function that is uncertain. V lost 0 bases to trimming and J lost 2 bases; unmatched junction nucleotides: 3. This CDR3 contains 15 residues. CDR3 protein: CASSQSGTRTYEQYF. CDR3 nucleotide sequence: TGCGCCAGCAGTCAATCGGGGACTAGAACCTACGAGCAGTACTTC.

The chain recombines TRBV7-2 with TRBJ2-7, with TRBD2 identical over 10 bases. V lost 6 bases, J lost 2 bases, and 7 bases stayed unmatched. The V gene's germline CDR1 is SGHTA and CDR2 FQGNSA. The CDR3 has 15 amino acids. CDR3 protein: CASRTPSGGAYEQYF. DNA of the CDR3: TGTGCCAGCAGAACCCCAAGCGGGGGGGCCTACGAGCAGTACTTC.

For the CDR3, the DNA is TGCGCCAGCAGCCAAGACAAAAAAGAGACCCAGTACTTC. It is translated as CASSQDKKETQYF. V is TRBV4-3 and J is TRBJ2-5, with no clear D. V was trimmed by 0 bases and J by 3 bases, leaving 5 bases between them. The CDR3 sequence is 13 residues long. Germline V gene lookup returns CDR1 LGHNA and CDR2 YSLEER.

Only a few counts were recorded for this clone. The V and J genes are TRBV19 and TRBJ1-5; TRBD1 is a possible D gene (6 bases). Germline V gene lookup returns CDR1 LNHDA and CDR2 SQIVND (reference sequence). Trimming took off 5 bases at V and 7 bases at J, with 15 bases between the two ends. The CDR3 loop spans 14 amino acids. The CDR3: CASSPRTEGQPQHF. Here the CDR3 DNA reads TGTGCCAGTAGTCCCAGGACAGAGGGGCAGCCCCAGCATTTT.

V is TRBV4-3 and J is TRBJ1-4; 8 bases line up with TRBD1. This CDR3 region has 16 residues. V trimming: 4 bases; J trimming: 8 bases; junction bases outside the gene matches: 12. CDR1 and CDR2 from the germline V gene are LGHNA and YSLEER. The CDR3 region is CASSRDLRTGLEKLFF. The CDR3 region has the DNA TGCGCCAGCAGCCGAGACCTCCGGACAGGGTTGGAAAAACTGTTTTTT.

This clone was counted a single time. The chain carries TRBV27 and TRBJ2-1; 14 positions agree with TRBD2. The V gene end was trimmed by 4 bases and the J gene end by 0 bases; junction bases not matched to a gene: 5. The CDR3 length is 18 residues. Germline CDR1 is MNHEY and CDR2 is SMNVEV (reference sequence). The CDR3 loop is CASSWRLAGGSSYNEQFF. DNA of the CDR3: TGTGCCAGCAGTTGGAGACTAGCGGGGGGGAGCTCCTACAATGAGCAGTTCTTC.

V usage is TRBV5-5 and J usage is TRBJ1-4; 8 bases agree with TRBD1. The ends lost 0 bases at V and 5 bases at J; junction bases unmatched: 9. This CDR3 contains 17 residues. CDR1 is SGHKS and CDR2 is YYEKEE in the germline V gene (reference sequence). The DNA of the CDR3 is TGTGCCAGCAGCTTGGGAACTACAGGGGGGAGAAATGAAAAACTGTTTTTT. This translates into CASSLGTTGGRNEKLFF.

This clone was counted many times. CDR3 residues: CASSDVDRGTEAFF. DNA of the CDR3: TGTGCCAGCAGTGATGTGGACAGGGGCACTGAAGCTTTCTTT. This chain joins TRBV2 and TRBJ1-1; 9 bases are a match to TRBD1. V shed 3 bases, J shed 4 bases, and the junction held 3 bases outside the gene matches. Germline V gene sequence: CDR1 SNHLY, CDR2 FYNNEI. This CDR3 is built from 14 residues.

V usage is TRBV11-3 and J usage is TRBJ1-1; D gene unclear. V was pared by 5 bases and J by 0 bases, with 10 bases between. The CDR3 totals 14 residues. Germline values: CDR1 SGHNT, CDR2 YENEEA. The CDR3 DNA follows: TGTGCCAGCAGCCGCGGGCGGATGAACACTGAAGCTTTCTTT. Amino acid sequence: CASSRGRMNTEAFF.

This chain joins TRBV2 and TRBJ1-5, with TRBD1 identical over 10 bases. This CDR3 has 14 residues. CDR1 is SNHLY and CDR2 is FYNNEI in the germline V gene. With 6 bases clipped from V and 7 bases from J, the junction kept 6 bases outside the gene matches. The CDR3 region has the DNA TGTGCCAGCAGGCCTGACAGGGGGCGGCAGCCCCAGCATTTT. Protein sequence: CASRPDRGRQPQHF.

The chain links TRBV7-7 to TRBJ2-3; 11 bases are shared with TRBD2. Germline assignment: CDR1 SSHAT and CDR2 FNYEAQ (reference sequence). The CDR3 extends over 16 amino acids. With V trimmed by 5 bases and J by 3 bases, 7 bases remained unmatched. The CDR3 nucleotides are TGTGCCAGCAGCCCGACACTAGCGGGGGCTACAGATACGCAGTATTTT. Amino acids: CASSPTLAGATDTQYF.

The chain has TRBV2 and TRBJ2-7, with D tentatively TRBD2 (6 bases). The CDR3 contains 14 residues. Germline loops: CDR1 SNHLY, CDR2 FYNNEI. The V end lost 3 bases, the J end lost 8 bases, and 17 bases lay between the germline ends. The CDR3 region is CASSEGPGVTKQYF. In DNA form, the CDR3 reads TGTGCCAGCAGTGAGGGTCCGGGGGTTACGAAGCAGTACTTC. The full variable domain, with the rest looked up from reference TRBV2 and TRBJ2-7, is EPEVTQTPSHQVTQMGQEVILRCVPISNHLYFYWYRQILGQKVEFLVSFYNNEISEKSEIFDDQFSVERPDGSNFTLKIRSTKLEDSAMYFCASSEGPGVTKQYFGPGTRLTVT.

DNA of the CDR3: TGTGCCAGCAGTGAGTATGAAGCTTTCTTT. This encodes CASSEYEAFF. The chain carries TRBV6-1 and TRBJ1-1; D is undetermined. Germline values: CDR1 MNHNS, CDR2 SASEGT. This CDR3 contains 10 residues. Trimming took off 3 bases at V and 7 bases at J, with 3 bases between the two ends.